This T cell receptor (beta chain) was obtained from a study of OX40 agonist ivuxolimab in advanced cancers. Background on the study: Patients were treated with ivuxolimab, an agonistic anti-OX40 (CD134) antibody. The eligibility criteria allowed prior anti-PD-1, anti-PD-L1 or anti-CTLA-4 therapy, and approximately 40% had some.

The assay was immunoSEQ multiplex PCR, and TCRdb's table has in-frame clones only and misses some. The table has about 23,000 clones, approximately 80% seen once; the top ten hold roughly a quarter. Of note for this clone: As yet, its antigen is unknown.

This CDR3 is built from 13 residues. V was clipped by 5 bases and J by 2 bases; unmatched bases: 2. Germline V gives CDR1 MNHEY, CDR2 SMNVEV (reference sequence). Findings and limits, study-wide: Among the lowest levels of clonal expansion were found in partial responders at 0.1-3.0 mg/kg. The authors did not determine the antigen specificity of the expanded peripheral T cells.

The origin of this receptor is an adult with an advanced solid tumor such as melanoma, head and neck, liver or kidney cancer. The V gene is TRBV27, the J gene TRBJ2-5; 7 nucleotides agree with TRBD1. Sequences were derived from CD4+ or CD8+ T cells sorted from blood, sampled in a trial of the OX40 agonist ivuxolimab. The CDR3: CASSETGQETQYF. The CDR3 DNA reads TGTGCCAGCAGTGAGACAGGGCAAGAGACCCAGTACTTC.